This T cell receptor beta chain was captured in a study of PD-1 blockade in classical Hodgkin lymphoma. General observations from the study: Differences between repertoires have undefined causes, possibly disease activity or prior therapy.

Produced via immunoSEQ multiplex PCR; TCRdb's table is partial and in-frame only. The table includes roughly 150,000 clones, less than 80% detected once. With 4 bases removed from V and 5 bases from J, the gap between germline ends came to 12 bases. The CDR3 consists of 13 residues. Germline CDR1 reads ENHRY; CDR2 reads SYGVKD. Remarks on this clone: Its target is unknown.

The patients all showed relapse after autologous stem cell transplantation, while their brentuximab vedotin exposure varied. Under best response, outcomes were complete response, partial response or progressive disease. Sequencing used peripheral blood mononuclear cells (PBMCs), obtained before the second cycle of nivolumab. This chain links TRBV10-3 with TRBJ2-7, with D perhaps being TRBD1 or TRBD2 (5 bases each). This clonotype originated in a human donor with classical Hodgkin lymphoma. CDR3 residues: CAISVLGEHEQYF. The CDR3 DNA follows: TGTGCCATCAGTGTCTTAGGGGAGCACGAGCAGTACTTC.